One sample yielded the 5 T cell receptor beta chains listed below, sequenced in a study of blood T cell repertoires in COVID-19. Profiled with immunoSEQ multiplex PCR; TCRdb holds only in-frame clones, not every one. The sample holds over 200,000 clones; 65% to 85% are singletons and the top ten take around 1.3%. Sequenced input: peripheral blood. All receptors derive from a woman in her twenties or thirties with COVID-19, enrolled during active disease.

This clone was counted once. The chain joins TRBV6-2 or TRBV6-3 to TRBJ1-1; 9 nucleotides line up with TRBD1. V dropped 6 bases and J dropped 7; count of bases not matched to a gene: 6. This CDR3 has 13 amino acids. CDR1 and CDR2 from the germline V gene are MNHEY and SVGEGT. CDR3 sequence reads: CASSFRDRVEAFF. CDR3 bases: TGTGCCAGCAGCTTCCGGGACAGGGTTGAAGCTTTCTTT.

The chain combines TRBV3-1 (or the pseudogene TRBV3-2) with TRBJ1-2; D is perhaps TRBD1 (6 bases). Germline CDR1 is LGHDT and CDR2 is YNNKEL (reference sequence). V shed 1 base and J shed 3 bases, with 30 bases lying between them. This CDR3 contains 21 residues. CDR3 amino acids: CASSQGQGRALGRRTHYGYTF. DNA for the CDR3: TGTGCCAGCAGCCAAGGTCAGGGGAGGGCTTTAGGGCGTCGGACCCACTATGGCTACACCTTC.

The CDR3 protein is CASSRGYEGVGETQYF. Here the CDR3 DNA reads TGTGCCAGTAGTAGAGGGTACGAGGGCGTGGGAGAGACCCAGTACTTC. The rearrangement uses TRBV19 and TRBJ2-5; D may be TRBD2 (5 bases). V shed 4 bases and J shed 4 bases, with 19 bases lying between them. This CDR3 has 16 residues. From germline, CDR1 is LNHDA and CDR2 SQIVND (reference sequence).

V is TRBV14 and J is TRBJ2-7; TRBD1 is a possible D gene (6 bases). This CDR3 region has 18 residues. Germline CDR1 SGHDN, CDR2 FVKESK. Trimming removed 1 base at V and 5 bases at J, with 24 bases between. The CDR3 reads CASSQAPLTGQELDEQYF. The CDR3 nucleotides are TGTGCCAGCAGCCAAGCCCCCCTTACAGGGCAGGAATTGGACGAGCAGTACTTC.

This rearrangement joins TRBV6-5 to TRBJ1-2; D possibly corresponds to TRBD1 (6 bases). In germline, CDR1 is MNHEY, CDR2 SVGAGI. V was clipped by 2 bases and J by 8 bases, with 18 bases between them. CDR3 length equals 15 residues. CDR3 amino acids: CASSYHNRDVKGYTF. In nucleotides, the CDR3 is TGTGCCAGCAGTTACCACAACAGGGATGTAAAGGGCTACACCTTC.